A few counts support the clone carrying this TCR beta chain. A single record per CDR3 protein comes from TCRdb applying MiXCR to the 5' RACE reads. The sample records around 140,000 distinct CDR3 sequences, 20% to 25% being singletons. The CDR3 loop spans 14 amino acids. V lost 3 bases and J lost 4, with 12 bases in between. Germline V lookup: CDR1 MGHRA, CDR2 YSYEKL. The data derive from a study of T-cell memory formation after mild COVID-19. Sequenced sample: PBMCs or a T cell subset sorted from them (not recorded which). The source is an adult woman who had mild COVID-19 (a few samples of this study predate the infection). Cell type and time point are not known. This rearrangement joins TRBV4-1 to TRBJ1-2; D is ambiguous. In nucleotides, the CDR3 is TGCGCCAGCAGCCAGGAGTCAGACCCCTATGGCTACACCTTC. It translates to CASSQESDPYGYTF.